The rows below give T cell receptor beta chains drawn from one sample of a study of blood T cell repertoires in COVID-19. Clones were read by immunoSEQ multiplex PCR, and TCRdb kept only the in-frame ones, dropping some. The data contain some 130,000 clones, approximately 78% of them seen just once; the ten biggest clones take up roughly 11%. Sequencing used peripheral blood. The receptors were sampled from a man aged 55 to 70 who had recovered from COVID-19. Both conserved end residues are part of each CDR3. Each record gives: clone size, D gene, V gene, J gene, CDR3 DNA, CDR3 protein. D genes are given only for firm matches. Size is omitted from some rows. Given values are once, few, many or a class for expanded clones.

clone size: NA
D gene: TRBD2
V gene: TRBV5-4
J gene: TRBJ2-2
CDR3 DNA: TGTGCCAGCAAACTAGCGGGAGGTTTCGGGGAGCTGTTTTTT
CDR3 protein: CASKLAGGFGELFF

clone size: few
D gene: NA
V gene: TRBV6-5
J gene: TRBJ1-2
CDR3 DNA: TGTGCCAGTTTCAAACCAGGCATATATGGCTACACCTTC
CDR3 protein: CASFKPGIYGYTF

clone size: NA
D gene: NA
V gene: TRBV7-2
J gene: TRBJ1-1
CDR3 DNA: TGTGCCAGCAGCGCAACAACCACCTGGGCGAACACTGAAGCTTTCTTT
CDR3 protein: CASSATTTWANTEAFF

clone size: NA
D gene: NA
V gene: TRBV30
J gene: TRBJ2-5
CDR3 DNA: TGTGCCTGTGGAGAAGGGGAGGTGGAGACCCAGTACTTC
CDR3 protein: CACGEGEVETQYF

clone size: once
D gene: NA
V gene: TRBV4-2
J gene: TRBJ2-1
CDR3 DNA: TGTGCCAGCAGCCAAGAAGAGGGCTACAATGAGCAGTTCTTC
CDR3 protein: CASSQEEGYNEQFF

clone size: NA
D gene: NA
V gene: TRBV4-3
J gene: TRBJ1-2
CDR3 DNA: TGCGCCAGCAGCCAAGTCCAGGGCTATGGCTACACCTTC
CDR3 protein: CASSQVQGYGYTF

clone size: NA
D gene: NA
V gene: TRBV7-3
J gene: TRBJ2-1
CDR3 DNA: TGTGCCAGCAGCTTAAGTCCTAGCTCCTACAATGAGCAGTTCTTC
CDR3 protein: CASSLSPSSYNEQFF

clone size: NA
D gene: NA
V gene: TRBV28
J gene: TRBJ2-7
CDR3 DNA: TGTGCCAGCAGGCCCCGCGATTCAAACAAGAGGCAGCAGTACTTC
CDR3 protein: CASRPRDSNKRQQYF

clone size: once
D gene: TRBD2
V gene: TRBV5-4
J gene: TRBJ2-1
CDR3 DNA: TGTGCCAGCAGGCCTGGACTAGCGGGAGGGAGTGAGCAGTTCTTC
CDR3 protein: CASRPGLAGGSEQFF

clone size: NA
D gene: TRBD2
V gene: TRBV19
J gene: TRBJ2-3
CDR3 DNA: TGTGCCAGTAGTGCTACTAGCGGGGACACAGATACGCAGTATTTT
CDR3 protein: CASSATSGDTDTQYF

clone size: NA
D gene: NA
V gene: TRBV7-5
J gene: TRBJ2-5
CDR3 DNA: TGTGCCAGAAGCCCTAGAGGGCGGGAGGGCTTTTTGGTCAGAGAGACCCAGTACTTC
CDR3 protein: CARSPRGREGFLVRETQYF

clone size: NA
D gene: TRBD1
V gene: TRBV7-9
J gene: TRBJ1-4
CDR3 DNA: TGTGCCAGCAGCACCTGGGACAGTTCCGTCGCGCGTGAAAAACTGTTTTTT
CDR3 protein: CASSTWDSSVAREKLFF

clone size: NA
D gene: TRBD1
V gene: TRBV10-3
J gene: TRBJ1-6
CDR3 DNA: TGTGCCATCAGTGAGTTTACAGGGGGCGATAGCTCACCCCTCCACTTT
CDR3 protein: CAISEFTGGDSSPLHF

clone size: few
D gene: TRBD1
V gene: TRBV18
J gene: TRBJ1-2
CDR3 DNA: TGTGCCAGCTCACCAGGGACAGGGGAAGATGGCTACACCTTC
CDR3 protein: CASSPGTGEDGYTF

clone size: few
D gene: NA
V gene: TRBV3-1/TRBV3-2
J gene: TRBJ2-2
CDR3 DNA: TGTGCCAGCAGCTCCCGAGGAGGAGGGAACACCGGGGAGCTGTTTTTT
CDR3 protein: CASSSRGGGNTGELFF

clone size: few
D gene: NA
V gene: TRBV11-2
J gene: TRBJ1-4
CDR3 DNA: TGTGCCAGCAGCCTATCTAGTCGTTTTAATGAAAAACTGTTTTTT
CDR3 protein: CASSLSSRFNEKLFF

clone size: NA
D gene: NA
V gene: TRBV5-1
J gene: TRBJ1-1
CDR3 DNA: TGCGCCAGCAGCCCCGGGGTTCGGAACACTGAAGCTTTCTTT
CDR3 protein: CASSPGVRNTEAFF

clone size: NA
D gene: TRBD2
V gene: TRBV7-3
J gene: TRBJ2-1
CDR3 DNA: TGTGCCAGCAGCTTAGCGGGAGATAGGAATGAGCAGTTCTTC
CDR3 protein: CASSLAGDRNEQFF

clone size: NA
D gene: TRBD1
V gene: TRBV28
J gene: TRBJ1-2
CDR3 DNA: TGTGCCAGGGACAGGCGATACTATGGCTACACCTTC
CDR3 protein: CARDRRYYGYTF

clone size: NA
D gene: NA
V gene: TRBV27
J gene: TRBJ2-6
CDR3 DNA: TGTGCCAGCAGTTTAAGGGGGTTTGGGGCCAACGTCCTGACTTTC
CDR3 protein: CASSLRGFGANVLTF

clone size: NA
D gene: NA
V gene: TRBV7-2
J gene: TRBJ1-1
CDR3 DNA: TGTGCCAGCAGCTTAGAATGGGGGCGAACTGAAGCTTTCTTT
CDR3 protein: CASSLEWGRTEAFF

clone size: NA
D gene: TRBD1
V gene: TRBV7-2
J gene: TRBJ2-5
CDR3 DNA: TGTGCCAGCAGCTGGGGACAGGGCGGAGAGACCCAGTACTTC
CDR3 protein: CASSWGQGGETQYF

clone size: NA
D gene: TRBD1
V gene: TRBV27
J gene: TRBJ1-2
CDR3 DNA: TGTGCCAGCAGTGGACAGGGCTGGGACTATGGCTACACCTTC
CDR3 protein: CASSGQGWDYGYTF

clone size: NA
D gene: NA
V gene: TRBV14
J gene: TRBJ1-1
CDR3 DNA: TGTGCCAGCAGCCAAGTAACAACCCAGGGAAAGAACACTGAAGCTTTCTTT
CDR3 protein: CASSQVTTQGKNTEAFF

clone size: NA
D gene: NA
V gene: TRBV28
J gene: TRBJ2-7
CDR3 DNA: TGTGCCAGCAGTCCCCCCGACGGGAGAGGGTACGAGCAGTACTTC
CDR3 protein: CASSPPDGRGYEQYF

clone size: NA
D gene: TRBD1
V gene: TRBV7-6
J gene: TRBJ2-1
CDR3 DNA: TGTGCCAGCAGCTTAAACCGACCCAGGGGGAGAGACAATGAGCAGTTCTTC
CDR3 protein: CASSLNRPRGRDNEQFF

clone size: NA
D gene: TRBD1
V gene: TRBV5-4
J gene: TRBJ2-7
CDR3 DNA: TGTGCCAGCAGCTTGGCCTTTACAGGGGACTACGAGCAGTACTTC
CDR3 protein: CASSLAFTGDYEQYF

clone size: NA
D gene: NA
V gene: TRBV6-2/TRBV6-3
J gene: TRBJ1-5
CDR3 DNA: TGTGCCAGCAGTTACCCCCCAATGAGCAATCAGCCCCAGCATTTT
CDR3 protein: CASSYPPMSNQPQHF

clone size: NA
D gene: NA
V gene: TRBV7-2
J gene: TRBJ2-3
CDR3 DNA: TGTGCCAGCAGCTTGCAGGGGTCCCTGAGCACAGATACGCAGTATTTT
CDR3 protein: CASSLQGSLSTDTQYF

clone size: NA
D gene: TRBD1
V gene: TRBV6-5
J gene: TRBJ2-5
CDR3 DNA: TGTGCCAGCAGTCTTGGGACAGGGGGATGGGAGACCCAGTACTTC
CDR3 protein: CASSLGTGGWETQYF

clone size: NA
D gene: NA
V gene: TRBV7-2
J gene: TRBJ1-3
CDR3 DNA: TGTGCCAGCAGCTTAGACACGTCAACGGGAAACACCATATATTTT
CDR3 protein: CASSLDTSTGNTIYF

clone size: NA
D gene: NA
V gene: TRBV28
J gene: TRBJ2-7
CDR3 DNA: TGTGCCATTAGACAGAGTACCTACGAGCAGTACTTC
CDR3 protein: CAIRQSTYEQYF

clone size: NA
D gene: TRBD1
V gene: TRBV29-1
J gene: TRBJ2-5
CDR3 DNA: TGCAGCGTTGACTCACAGGGGGTCCAAGAGACCCAGTACTTC
CDR3 protein: CSVDSQGVQETQYF

clone size: NA
D gene: NA
V gene: TRBV4-3
J gene: TRBJ2-5
CDR3 DNA: TGCGCCAGCAGCCAAGCAGTCCAAGAGACCCAGTACTTC
CDR3 protein: CASSQAVQETQYF

clone size: NA
D gene: NA
V gene: TRBV7-9
J gene: TRBJ1-3
CDR3 DNA: TGTGCCAGCAGCAATTTGGGGGGCACCATATATTTT
CDR3 protein: CASSNLGGTIYF

clone size: NA
D gene: TRBD1
V gene: TRBV7-2
J gene: TRBJ1-5
CDR3 DNA: TGTGCCAGCAGCTCCTCGACAGGGAGCGTACAGCCCCAGCATTTT
CDR3 protein: CASSSSTGSVQPQHF

clone size: NA
D gene: NA
V gene: TRBV28
J gene: TRBJ2-1
CDR3 DNA: TGTGCCAGCACCCCCCGACAGTTCAATGAGCAGTTCTTC
CDR3 protein: CASTPRQFNEQFF

clone size: NA
D gene: TRBD1
V gene: TRBV10-2
J gene: TRBJ1-5
CDR3 DNA: TGCGCCAGCAGTGATCGGGACAGGGGCAATCAGCCCCAGCATTTT
CDR3 protein: CASSDRDRGNQPQHF

clone size: NA
D gene: TRBD1
V gene: TRBV6-5
J gene: TRBJ1-1
CDR3 DNA: TGTGCCAGCAGACCTGACAGGGGAGTAAGGACTGAAGCTTTCTTT
CDR3 protein: CASRPDRGVRTEAFF

clone size: NA
D gene: NA
V gene: TRBV14
J gene: TRBJ1-6
CDR3 DNA: TGTGCCAGCAGCCAAGACGGGCCCCTCCACTTT
CDR3 protein: CASSQDGPLHF

clone size: NA
D gene: TRBD1
V gene: TRBV30
J gene: TRBJ2-2
CDR3 DNA: TGTGCCTGGAGTGGGACAGGGGGTACCGGGGAGCTGTTTTTT
CDR3 protein: CAWSGTGGTGELFF

clone size: NA
D gene: NA
V gene: TRBV7-2
J gene: TRBJ2-2
CDR3 DNA: TGTGCCAGCAGCTTAAGCCCGATGACCGGGGAGCTGTTTTTT
CDR3 protein: CASSLSPMTGELFF

clone size: NA
D gene: NA
V gene: TRBV11-2
J gene: TRBJ1-2
CDR3 DNA: TGTGCCAGCAGCTCCGCCTCATGGGCTGGCTACACCTTC
CDR3 protein: CASSSASWAGYTF

clone size: NA
D gene: NA
V gene: TRBV7-8
J gene: TRBJ2-5
CDR3 DNA: TGTGCCAGCAGCTTCGTCGGGGAAGAGACCCAGTACTTC
CDR3 protein: CASSFVGEETQYF